Presented here are 29 T cell receptor beta chains from one specimen sequenced in a study of T cells in tumors after PD-1 blockade. Sequencing was performed with immunoSEQ multiplex PCR; in TCRdb, only in-frame clones are kept and a portion is missing. This table holds 55,000 to 65,000 clones, over 75% found once. Sequencing used PBMCs, obtained before anti-PD-1 treatment. Source of these receptors: a human donor with basal cell carcinoma.

This chain joins TRBV18 and TRBJ1-1; D possibly corresponds to TRBD1 (5 bases). The CDR3 runs to 16 residues. Trimming shortened V by 1 base and J by 0 bases, and 12 bases separated the two germline ends. Germline CDR1 is KGHSH and CDR2 is LQKENI. CDR3 DNA sequence: TGTGCCAGCTCACCACGGGGGGTTTCTTTGAACACTGAAGCTTTCTTT. This translates into CASSPRGVSLNTEAFF.

This chain joins TRBV5-1 and TRBJ1-2; D is unclear. CDR3 length: 18 residues. CDR1 is SGHRS and CDR2 is YFSETQ in the germline V gene. V was trimmed by 0 bases and J by 1 base, leaving 19 bases between them. In DNA, the CDR3 is TGCGCCAGCAGCTTGGATGGAAACCCGCTTACAGATAACTATGGCTACACCTTC. Its protein is CASSLDGNPLTDNYGYTF.

Only a few counts were recorded for this clone. The CDR3 nucleotides read TGCGCCAGCAGTGACCAGGGGAGTTCACCCCTCCACTTT. Its translation is CASSDQGSSPLHF. V and J are TRBV10-2 and TRBJ1-6; D may be TRBD1 (6 bases). Germline lookup yields CDR1 WSHSY and CDR2 SAAADI. The length of the CDR3 is 13 residues. V lost 3 bases and J lost 9, with 9 bases in between.

The chain carries TRBV9 and TRBJ1-2; the D is unclear. The CDR3 runs 15 residues. Trimming stripped 1 base from V and 3 bases from J, with 13 bases between. The germline gives CDR1 SGDLS, CDR2 YYNGEE. The CDR3 spells CASSVFPDPYYGYTF. For the CDR3, the DNA is TGTGCCAGCAGCGTATTTCCAGACCCTTACTATGGCTACACCTTC.

This rearrangement joins TRBV5-1 to TRBJ1-1; D not resolved. V lost 0 bases to trimming and J lost 0 bases, with 6 bases between them. Germline V gene lookup returns CDR1 SGHRS and CDR2 YFSETQ. The CDR3 has 14 amino acids. The CDR3: CASSLGLMNTEAFF. The CDR3 coding sequence is TGCGCCAGCAGCTTGGGCTTGATGAACACTGAAGCTTTCTTT. The complete variable domain, with remaining parts taken from reference TRBV5-1 and TRBJ1-1, reads KAGVTQTPRYLIKTRGQQVTLSCSPISGHRSVSWYQQTPGQGLQFLFEYFSETQRNKGNFPGRFSGRQFSNSRSEMNVSTLELGDSALYLCASSLGLMNTEAFFGQGTRLTVV.

The CDR3 is CASAPRGTSAVRPYNEQFF. The CDR3 DNA reads as TGCGCCAGCGCCCCTCGCGGGACTAGCGCCGTACGACCCTACAATGAGCAGTTCTTC. The chain combines TRBV5-1 with TRBJ2-1; the match to TRBD2 covers 10 bases. This CDR3 is built from 19 residues. Trimming took 7 bases from V and 2 from J; bases not matched to a gene: 18. Germline V gene data show CDR1 as SGHRS and CDR2 as YFSETQ.

This clone was found a few times. The V call is TRBV7-8, the J call TRBJ2-1; D uncertain. Germline V gene data show CDR1 as SGHVS and CDR2 as FQNEAQ. This CDR3 is built from 14 residues. The germline V and J ends were trimmed by 0 bases and 3 bases, with 6 bases remaining between them. The CDR3 spells CASSLAAGYNEQFF. The CDR3 bases are TGTGCCAGCAGCTTAGCTGCAGGCTACAATGAGCAGTTCTTC.

The genes are TRBV19 and TRBJ1-3, with D possibly being TRBD1 (5 bases). Germline V gives CDR1 LNHDA, CDR2 SQIVND (reference sequence). CDR3 length equals 16 residues. The V end lost 8 bases, the J end lost 4 bases, and 21 bases lay between the germline ends. This chain's CDR3 is CASLPNTRRGGNTIYF. In DNA, the CDR3 is TGTGCCAGTCTGCCGAACACCAGGAGGGGAGGAAACACCATATATTTT.

Regarding this clone: The junction does not match germline at one end; this may be a read error. This chain uses TRBV7-2 with TRBJ1-1, with D possibly matching TRBD1 (6 bases). CDR3 length: 16 residues. CDR1 and CDR2 (germline): SGHTA, FQGNSA. DNA of the CDR3: TGTGCCAGCAACTTACCGGGACACATATTGAACACTGAAGCTTTCTTT. This codes for CASNLPGHILNTEAFF.

The CDR3 nucleotides read TGTGCCAGCTCCCTTGGACTAGCGGGGGAACAAGAGACCCAGTACTTC. This sequence encodes CASSLGLAGEQETQYF. The chain uses TRBV18 and TRBJ2-5, with 13 positions matching TRBD2. CDR3 length equals 16 residues. Trimming removed 6 bases from V and 2 bases from J; junction bases left unmatched: 6. The germline CDR1 and CDR2 sequences are KGHSH and LQKENI.

This clone was recorded only once. The chain employs TRBV5-4 and TRBJ2-2, with 10 bases matching TRBD2. Per the germline V gene, CDR1 is SGHNT and CDR2 is YYREEE (reference sequence). With 0 bases clipped from V and 7 bases from J, the junction kept 6 bases outside the gene matches. This CDR3 spans 16 amino acids. As DNA, the CDR3 is TGTGCCAGCAGCTTGGCAGCGGGGGGGCCAAACGGGGAGCTGTTTTTT. This sequence encodes CASSLAAGGPNGELFF. The full variable domain, completed using reference TRBV5-4 and TRBJ2-2, is ETGVTQSPTHLIKTRGQQVTLRCSSQSGHNTVSWYQQALGQGPQFIFQYYREEENGRGNFPPRFSGLQFPNYSSELNVNALELDDSALYLCASSLAAGGPNGELFFGEGSRLTVL.

This chain uses TRBV28 with TRBJ2-7, with 9 bases that match TRBD1. The CDR3 consists of 18 residues. CDR1 MDHEN and CDR2 SYDVKM come from the germline V gene. After removal of 5 bases from V and 0 bases from J, the junction contained 14 bases not matched to a gene. This chain's CDR3 is CASSHSATGQGSSYEQYF. The CDR3 region has the DNA TGTGCCAGCAGTCATTCGGCCACGGGACAGGGAAGCTCCTACGAGCAGTACTTC. Complete variable domain (other parts from reference TRBV28 and TRBJ2-7): DVKVTQSSRYLVKRTGEKVFLECVQDMDHENMFWYRQDPGLGLRLIYFSYDVKMKEKGDIPEGYSVSREKKERFSLILESASTNQTSMYLCASSHSATGQGSSYEQYFGPGTRLTVT.

The rearrangement links TRBV7-2 to TRBJ1-1; 8 positions agree with TRBD1. Looked up from germline, CDR1 is SGHTA and CDR2 is FQGNSA. This CDR3 comprises 15 residues. The V gene end was trimmed by 5 bases and the J gene end by 6 bases; junction bases not matched to a gene: 11. The CDR3 protein is CASSPIRGQGSEAFF. In DNA, the CDR3 is TGTGCCAGCAGCCCGATCAGGGGGCAGGGGTCTGAAGCTTTCTTT.

This clone occurred once. The V call is TRBV30, the J call TRBJ1-1; D uncertain. The V gene's germline CDR1 is GTSNPN and CDR2 SVGIG (reference sequence). This CDR3 comprises 13 residues. The V end was cut by 3 bases, the J end by 0 bases, with 8 bases between. The CDR3 DNA sequence: TGTGCCTGGAGCGTCAAAATGAACACTGAAGCTTTCTTT. This translates into CAWSVKMNTEAFF.

The V gene is TRBV7-9, the J gene TRBJ2-1; D remains unclear. V was shortened by 0 bases and J by 9 bases, with 15 bases between the two germline ends. This CDR3 spans 15 amino acids. Germline CDR1 and CDR2: SEHNR and FQNEAQ (reference sequence). CDR3 amino acids: CASSLARSSLTEQFF. The CDR3 DNA follows: TGTGCCAGCAGCTTAGCGCGGTCCTCCCTAACTGAGCAGTTCTTC.

The rearrangement joins TRBV6-5 to TRBJ2-5; 12 positions agree with TRBD2. This CDR3 has 16 amino acids. The V gene end was trimmed by 2 bases and the J gene end by 10 bases; junction bases not matched to a gene: 11. Germline V gives CDR1 MNHEY, CDR2 SVGAGI. CDR3 residues: CASSYRTSGAGRDQYF. The CDR3 region has the DNA TGTGCCAGCAGTTACCGGACTAGCGGGGCGGGCCGGGACCAGTACTTC.

The V call is TRBV9, the J call TRBJ2-5, with 8 bases lining up with TRBD1. Germline V lookup: CDR1 SGDLS, CDR2 YYNGEE. V gave up 4 bases and J gave up 4 bases; unmatched junction bases: 6. The CDR3 is 14 amino acids. The CDR3 DNA follows: TGTGCCAGCAGCACCAGACAGGGGAGAGAGACCCAGTACTTC. Encoded protein: CASSTRQGRETQYF.

CDR3 in DNA: TGTGCCAGCAGAAGTCCGGGACAGTACAATGAGCAGTTCTTC. This codes for CASRSPGQYNEQFF. The chain recombines TRBV6-5 with TRBJ2-1, with 7 bases aligning to TRBD1. Germline V gene lookup returns CDR1 MNHEY and CDR2 SVGAGI. This CDR3 contains 14 residues. Trimming took 6 bases from V and 4 from J; bases not matched to a gene: 6.

In its sample, this clone was seen once. The rearrangement links TRBV2 to TRBJ1-2; 7 positions agree with TRBD1. Germline CDR1 reads SNHLY; CDR2 reads FYNNEI. The ends lost 6 bases at V and 3 bases at J; junction bases unmatched: 7. The CDR3 is 14 residues long. The CDR3 bases are TGTGCCAGCAGACCCACAGGGGTGGACTATGGCTACACCTTC. It is translated as CASRPTGVDYGYTF.

The rearrangement uses TRBV6-1 and TRBJ1-2; 7 bases fit TRBD1. Germline CDR1 MNHNS, CDR2 SASEGT. Trimming removed 3 bases from V and 4 bases from J; junction bases left unmatched: 8. The CDR3 is 15 amino acids. CDR3 sequence: CASSDIRGPFYGYTF. CDR3 sequence (DNA): TGTGCCAGCAGTGATATTAGGGGGCCCTTCTATGGCTACACCTTC.

In its sample, this clone was seen once. This chain links TRBV25-1 with TRBJ2-1; TRBD1 is a possible D gene (5 bases). The CDR3 is 13 residues long. Per germline, CDR1 MGHDK and CDR2 SYGVNS. V was pared by 5 bases and J by 3 bases, with 8 bases between. The CDR3 sequence is CASSRQGYNEQFF. The DNA of the CDR3 is TGTGCCAGCAGTAGGCAGGGCTACAATGAGCAGTTCTTC.

This clone appeared once. The V gene is TRBV1, the J gene TRBJ2-2; the D call TRBD2 from the table was never checked on the DNA. TRBV1 is classified as a pseudogene. The CDR3 runs to 19 residues. This CDR3 is CTSSHKAASGGASSGELFF. The DNA for the CDR3 is TGCACCAGCAGCCATAAGGCGGCTAGCGGGGGGGCCAGTTCCGGGGAGCTGTTTTTT.

The V and J genes are TRBV7-6 and TRBJ2-2; D call uncertain. Between the trimmed V and J ends, which lost 6 bases and 3 bases, there was a span of 8 bases. Germline CDR1 reads SGHVS; CDR2 reads FNYEAQ. The CDR3 runs to 13 residues. CDR3 in amino acids: CASSQVYTGELFF. In DNA form, the CDR3 reads TGTGCCAGCAGTCAGGTTTACACCGGGGAGCTGTTTTTT.

The J gene is TRBJ2-1, the V gene TRBV4-1; TRBD1 aligns across 7 bases. Looked up from germline, CDR1 is MGHRA and CDR2 is YSYEKL. Trimming at V came to 4 bases and at J to 5 bases, leaving 5 bases not matched to a gene. The CDR3 consists of 14 residues. Here the CDR3 DNA reads TGCGCCAGCAGCCGAGAGGACAGGCACAATGAGCAGTTCTTC. This codes for CASSREDRHNEQFF.

The chain has TRBV7-9 and TRBJ1-6, with a tentative D call TRBD1 (6 bases). In germline, CDR1 is SEHNR, CDR2 FQNEAQ (reference sequence). This CDR3 has 13 residues. The germline V and J ends were trimmed by 4 bases and 7 bases, with 8 bases remaining between them. The CDR3 bases are TGTGCCAGCAGCTCAACAGGGAATTCACCCCTCCACTTT. This encodes CASSSTGNSPLHF. The complete variable domain, with remaining parts taken from reference TRBV7-9 and TRBJ1-6, reads DTGVSQNPRHKITKRGQNVTFRCDPISEHNRLYWYRQTLGQGPEFLTYFQNEAQLEKSRLLSDRFSAERPKGSFSTLEIQRTEQGDSAMYLCASSSTGNSPLHFGNGTRLTVT.

This chain links TRBV11-2 with TRBJ2-3, with 8 bases fitting TRBD2. Germline V lookup: CDR1 SGHAT, CDR2 FQNNGV. V lost 5 bases, J lost 3 bases, and 16 bases stayed unmatched. The CDR3 is 18 amino acids. The CDR3 DNA follows: TGTGCCAGCAGCCCAACCTGGGGGGGCGGGGGGCCAACAGATACGCAGTATTTT. Its translation: CASSPTWGGGGPTDTQYF. Drawing the rest from reference TRBV11-2 and TRBJ2-3, the complete variable domain is EAGVAQSPRYKIIEKRQSVAFWCNPISGHATLYWYQQILGQGPKLLIQFQNNGVVDDSQLPKDRFSAERLKGVDSTLKIQPAKLEDSAVYLCASSPTWGGGGPTDTQYFGPGTRLTVL.

In nucleotides, the CDR3 is TGTGCCAGCAGTCGTAGTGGTGTTGGTAGGGGCACTGAAGCTTTCTTT. Its protein is CASSRSGVGRGTEAFF. The chain joins TRBV27 to TRBJ1-1; tentative D call: TRBD1 (5 bases). The germline CDR1 and CDR2 sequences are MNHEY and SMNVEV (reference sequence). This CDR3 region has 16 residues. V shed 5 bases and J shed 4 bases, with 20 bases lying between them.

Here the CDR3 DNA reads TGCGCCAGCAGCTTGGCCGGCGGGCAAATGAACACTGAAGCTTTCTTT. Residues: CASSLAGGQMNTEAFF. The chain combines TRBV5-1 with TRBJ1-1; D is unclear. Trimming cost V 0 bases and J 0 bases, with 12 bases left between them. Germline V gene data show CDR1 as SGHRS and CDR2 as YFSETQ. This CDR3 spans 16 amino acids.

The chain recombines TRBV7-9 with TRBJ2-5; no clear D. The CDR3 covers 13 residues. V gave up 0 bases and J gave up 9 bases, with 11 bases separating them. CDR1 is SEHNR and CDR2 is FQNEAQ in the germline V gene (reference sequence). CDR3: CASSLADPVAQYF. CDR3 DNA: TGTGCCAGCAGCTTAGCGGACCCCGTGGCCCAGTACTTC.